Listed below are T cell receptor beta chains from one sample, sequenced in a study of T-cell memory formation after mild COVID-19. From the 5' RACE reads, TCRdb called clonotypes with MiXCR, one entry per CDR3 protein. The sample has approximately 390,000 distinct CDR3 sequences; about 17% are singletons. Sequences were obtained from PBMCs or a T cell subset sorted from them (not recorded which). The receptor set was obtained from a man between 18 and 29 years old who had mild COVID-19 (a few samples of this study predate the infection). Cell type and time point are not known. Both conserved end residues are part of each CDR3. The D gene is left open where the match is weak. The size field is filled for only some rows; it gives once, few, many or a size class.

TRBD1 TRBJ2-7 many TRBV5-1 TGCGCCAGCAGCCCTACCAACAGGGGCTCCTACGAGCAGTACTTC CASSPTNRGSYEQYF
. TRBJ1-1 . TRBV19 TGTGCCAGTAGTTTCTCCCTCCAAACCTTCTTT CASSFSLQTFF
. TRBJ1-6 . TRBV6-5 TGTGCCAGCAGTTACTTTCGGGGGTCGGATAATTCACCCCTCCACTTT CASSYFRGSDNSPLHF
. TRBJ1-3 few TRBV30 TGTGCCTGGAGTGTGGGCTCTGGAAACACCATATATTTT CAWSVGSGNTIYF
. TRBJ2-2 few TRBV20-1 TGCAGTGCTAGGGCTCCGCCGTACACCGGGGAGCTGTTTTTT CSARAPPYTGELFF
TRBD2 TRBJ2-3 once TRBV7-7 TGTGCCAGCACCCCCCTCGCGGCTAGCGGACATGCAGATACGCAGTATTTT CASTPLAASGHADTQYF
. TRBJ2-7 few TRBV14 TGTGCCAGCAGCCCTTGGACCGCAATGGGCGAGCAGTACTTC CASSPWTAMGEQYF
TRBD2 TRBJ2-2 . TRBV5-6 TGTGCCAGCAGCTGGGGGACTAGCGGGACCACCGGGGAGCTGTTTTTT CASSWGTSGTTGELFF
. TRBJ1-2 . TRBV14 TGTGCCAGCAGCCAAAGGCGTTTGCCGTCAGGCTACACCTTC CASSQRRLPSGYTF
. TRBJ2-1 . TRBV7-2 TGTGCCAGCAGCTTAGTGGAACGGGGGGAGCAGTTCTTC CASSLVERGEQFF
. TRBJ2-1 many TRBV5-1 TGCGCCAGCAGCCTGGGGACCCTCGGTGAGCAGTTCTTC CASSLGTLGEQFF
. TRBJ2-5 many TRBV23-1 TGCGCCAGCAGTCAGGGGAGAGAGACCCAGTACTTC CASSQGRETQYF
. TRBJ2-1 few TRBV7-3 TGTGCCAGCAGCTGGGGAGGGACAGTGTTCAATGAGCAGTTCTTC CASSWGGTVFNEQFF
. TRBJ2-7 few TRBV5-1 TGCGCCAGCAGCTTGTCCGAGACTTGGTACTTC CASSLSETWYF
TRBD1 TRBJ1-2 . TRBV9 TGTGCCAGCAGCCCCGGGGACAGCCACTATGGCTACACCTTC CASSPGDSHYGYTF
TRBD1 TRBJ2-3 . TRBV20-1 TGCAGTGCGAGACCAGGGGGTACCTGGACAGATACGCAGTATTTT CSARPGGTWTDTQYF
TRBD1 TRBJ2-1 once TRBV29-1 TGCAGCGTTGCCGGACAGGGGATATACAATGAGCAGTTCTTC CSVAGQGIYNEQFF
. TRBJ1-3 few TRBV5-1 TGCGCCAGCAGCCCGCAGGATTCTGGAAACACCATATATTTT CASSPQDSGNTIYF
. TRBJ1-6 many TRBV7-2 TGTGCCAGCAGCCCCCAGGGGAACAATTCACCCCTCCACTTT CASSPQGNNSPLHF
. TRBJ1-1 few TRBV6-5 TGTGCCAGCAGTTACCCCGACGCCAGACACACTGAAGCTTTCTTT CASSYPDARHTEAFF
. TRBJ1-2 . TRBV5-1 TGCGCCAGCAGCTTGGCCAGGGTGGGCTATGGCTACACCTTC CASSLARVGYGYTF
. TRBJ1-2 . TRBV6-2/TRBV6-3 TGTGCCAGCAGTTTGGCAGGGCCAGACTATGGCTACACCTTC CASSLAGPDYGYTF